This TCR beta chain was identified during a study of T cell responses to AZD1222 COVID-19 vaccine. Whole-study findings and limits: The study reported that nearly half of spike-specific TCRs target unmutated variant regions. Repertoires were obtained only post-peak T cell response.

As concerns this clone: Its antigen is not identified.

This table comes from immunoSEQ multiplex PCR, and its TCRdb copy is limited to in-frame clones, with some not included. This table holds roughly 98,000 clones, roughly 86% found once. J was trimmed by 1 base and V by 2 bases; bases with no gene match: 8. This CDR3 spans 17 amino acids. CDR1 and CDR2 from the germline V gene are LGHDT and YNNKEL (reference sequence). The chain carries TRBV3-1 (or the pseudogene TRBV3-2) and TRBJ2-7; 10 bases agree with TRBD2. The TCR originated in an adult who received the AZD1222 COVID-19 vaccine. This sample comprised peripheral blood, obtained 28 days after the second AZD1222 dose. CDR3 bases: TGTGCCAGCAGCCAATTCCCAAGGACTAGCGGTTCCTACGAGCAGTACTTC. Translated, it gives CASSQFPRTSGSYEQYF.